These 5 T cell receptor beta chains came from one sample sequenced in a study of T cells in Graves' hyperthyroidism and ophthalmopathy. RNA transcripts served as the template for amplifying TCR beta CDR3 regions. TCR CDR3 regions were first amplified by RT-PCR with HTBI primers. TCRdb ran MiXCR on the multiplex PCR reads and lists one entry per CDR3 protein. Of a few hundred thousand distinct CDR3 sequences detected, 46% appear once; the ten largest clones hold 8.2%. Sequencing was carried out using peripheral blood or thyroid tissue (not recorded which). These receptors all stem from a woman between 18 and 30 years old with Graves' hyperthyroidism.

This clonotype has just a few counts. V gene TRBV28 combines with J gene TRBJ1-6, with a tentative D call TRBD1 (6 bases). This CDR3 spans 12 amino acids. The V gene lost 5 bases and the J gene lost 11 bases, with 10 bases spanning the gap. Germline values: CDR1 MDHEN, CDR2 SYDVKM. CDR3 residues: CASSTGPAPLHF. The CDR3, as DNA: TGTGCCAGCAGTACAGGGCCGGCACCCCTCCACTTT.

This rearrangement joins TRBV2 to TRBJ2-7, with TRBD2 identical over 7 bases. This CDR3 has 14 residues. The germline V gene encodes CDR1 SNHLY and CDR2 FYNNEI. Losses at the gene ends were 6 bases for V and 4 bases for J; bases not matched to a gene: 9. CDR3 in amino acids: CASRMTSMVYEQYF. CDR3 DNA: TGTGCCAGCAGGATGACTAGCATGGTTTACGAGCAGTACTTC.

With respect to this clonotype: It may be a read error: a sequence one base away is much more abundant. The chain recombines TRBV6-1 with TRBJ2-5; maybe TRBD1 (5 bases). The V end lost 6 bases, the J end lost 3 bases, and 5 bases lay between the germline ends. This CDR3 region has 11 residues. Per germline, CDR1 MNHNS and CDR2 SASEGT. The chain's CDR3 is CASRTEETQYF. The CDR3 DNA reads TGTGCCAGCAGGACAGAAGAGACCCAGTACTTC.

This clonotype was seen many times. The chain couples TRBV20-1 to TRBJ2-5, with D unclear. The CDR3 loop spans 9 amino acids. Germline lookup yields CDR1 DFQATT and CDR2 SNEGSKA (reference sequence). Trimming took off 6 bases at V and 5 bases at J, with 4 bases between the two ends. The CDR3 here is CSALETQYF. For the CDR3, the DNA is TGCAGTGCACTGGAGACCCAGTACTTC.

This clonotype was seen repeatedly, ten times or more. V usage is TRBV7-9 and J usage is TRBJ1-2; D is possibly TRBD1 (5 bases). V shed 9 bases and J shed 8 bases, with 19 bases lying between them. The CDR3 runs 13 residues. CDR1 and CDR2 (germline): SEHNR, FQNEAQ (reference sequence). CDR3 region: CASSVTGVDGYTF. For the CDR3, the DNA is TGTGCCAGTTCCGTAACAGGAGTCGACGGCTACACCTTC.